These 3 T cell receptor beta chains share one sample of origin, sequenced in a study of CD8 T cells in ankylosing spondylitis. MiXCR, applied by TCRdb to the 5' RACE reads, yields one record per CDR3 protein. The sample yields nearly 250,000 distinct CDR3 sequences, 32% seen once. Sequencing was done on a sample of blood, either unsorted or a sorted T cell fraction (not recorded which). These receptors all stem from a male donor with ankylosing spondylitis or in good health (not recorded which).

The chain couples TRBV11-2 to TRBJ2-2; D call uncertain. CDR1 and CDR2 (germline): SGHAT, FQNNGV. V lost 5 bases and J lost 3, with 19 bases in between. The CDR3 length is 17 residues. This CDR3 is CASSQPSVAAHTGELFF. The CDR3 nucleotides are TGTGCCAGCAGCCAACCTTCGGTGGCAGCTCACACCGGGGAGCTGTTTTTT.

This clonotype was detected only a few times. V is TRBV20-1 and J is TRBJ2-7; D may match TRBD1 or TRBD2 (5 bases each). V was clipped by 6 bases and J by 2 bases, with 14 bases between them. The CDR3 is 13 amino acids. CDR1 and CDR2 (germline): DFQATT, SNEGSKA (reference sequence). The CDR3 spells CSAGARVTYEQYF. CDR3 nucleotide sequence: TGCAGTGCCGGGGCCCGGGTCACCTACGAGCAGTACTTC.

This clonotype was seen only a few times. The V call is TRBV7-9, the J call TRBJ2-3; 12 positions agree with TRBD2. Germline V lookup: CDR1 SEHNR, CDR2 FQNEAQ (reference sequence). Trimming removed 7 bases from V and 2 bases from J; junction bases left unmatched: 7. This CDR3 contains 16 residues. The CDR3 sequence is CASTPWTSGITDTQYF. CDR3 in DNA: TGTGCCAGCACCCCTTGGACTAGCGGGATCACAGATACGCAGTATTTT.